This T cell receptor (beta chain) came from a study of T cells after yellow fever vaccination. TCRdb redid the calling of the 5' RACE reads with MiXCR, one entry per CDR3 protein. The table lists about 550,000 distinct CDR3 sequences, about a fifth of them singletons. V was pared by 6 bases and J by 3 bases, with 7 bases between. Germline V gene data show CDR1 as SGHRS and CDR2 as YFSETQ. The CDR3 covers 13 residues. The receptor comes from a young man who received the YFV17D yellow fever vaccine. Sample: PBMCs, taken 15 days after the yellow fever booster vaccination. The chain uses TRBV5-1 and TRBJ2-6; no clear D gene. CDR3 coding DNA: TGCGCCAGCATCGGTGATGGGGCCAACGTCCTGACTTTC. Its translation: CASIGDGANVLTF. Full variable domain (outside the CDR3, taken from reference TRBV5-1 and TRBJ2-6): KAGVTQTPRYLIKTRGQQVTLSCSPISGHRSVSWYQQTPGQGLQFLFEYFSETQRNKGNFPGRFSGRQFSNSRSEMNVSTLELGDSALYLCASIGDGANVLTFGAGSRLTVL.